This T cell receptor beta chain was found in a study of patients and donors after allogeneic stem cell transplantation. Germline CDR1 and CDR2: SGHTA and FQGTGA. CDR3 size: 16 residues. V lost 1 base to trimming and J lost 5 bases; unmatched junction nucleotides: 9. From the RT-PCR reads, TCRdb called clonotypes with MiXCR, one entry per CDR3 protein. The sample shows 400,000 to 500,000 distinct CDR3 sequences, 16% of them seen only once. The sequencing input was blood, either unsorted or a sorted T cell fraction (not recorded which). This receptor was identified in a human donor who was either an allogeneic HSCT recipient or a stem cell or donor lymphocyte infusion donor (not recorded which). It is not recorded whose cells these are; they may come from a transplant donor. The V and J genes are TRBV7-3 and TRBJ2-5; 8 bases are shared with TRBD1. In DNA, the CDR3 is TGTGCCAGCAGCTTAAAGAGGACAGGGAGTACGGAGACCCAGTACTTC. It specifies CASSLKRTGSTETQYF.